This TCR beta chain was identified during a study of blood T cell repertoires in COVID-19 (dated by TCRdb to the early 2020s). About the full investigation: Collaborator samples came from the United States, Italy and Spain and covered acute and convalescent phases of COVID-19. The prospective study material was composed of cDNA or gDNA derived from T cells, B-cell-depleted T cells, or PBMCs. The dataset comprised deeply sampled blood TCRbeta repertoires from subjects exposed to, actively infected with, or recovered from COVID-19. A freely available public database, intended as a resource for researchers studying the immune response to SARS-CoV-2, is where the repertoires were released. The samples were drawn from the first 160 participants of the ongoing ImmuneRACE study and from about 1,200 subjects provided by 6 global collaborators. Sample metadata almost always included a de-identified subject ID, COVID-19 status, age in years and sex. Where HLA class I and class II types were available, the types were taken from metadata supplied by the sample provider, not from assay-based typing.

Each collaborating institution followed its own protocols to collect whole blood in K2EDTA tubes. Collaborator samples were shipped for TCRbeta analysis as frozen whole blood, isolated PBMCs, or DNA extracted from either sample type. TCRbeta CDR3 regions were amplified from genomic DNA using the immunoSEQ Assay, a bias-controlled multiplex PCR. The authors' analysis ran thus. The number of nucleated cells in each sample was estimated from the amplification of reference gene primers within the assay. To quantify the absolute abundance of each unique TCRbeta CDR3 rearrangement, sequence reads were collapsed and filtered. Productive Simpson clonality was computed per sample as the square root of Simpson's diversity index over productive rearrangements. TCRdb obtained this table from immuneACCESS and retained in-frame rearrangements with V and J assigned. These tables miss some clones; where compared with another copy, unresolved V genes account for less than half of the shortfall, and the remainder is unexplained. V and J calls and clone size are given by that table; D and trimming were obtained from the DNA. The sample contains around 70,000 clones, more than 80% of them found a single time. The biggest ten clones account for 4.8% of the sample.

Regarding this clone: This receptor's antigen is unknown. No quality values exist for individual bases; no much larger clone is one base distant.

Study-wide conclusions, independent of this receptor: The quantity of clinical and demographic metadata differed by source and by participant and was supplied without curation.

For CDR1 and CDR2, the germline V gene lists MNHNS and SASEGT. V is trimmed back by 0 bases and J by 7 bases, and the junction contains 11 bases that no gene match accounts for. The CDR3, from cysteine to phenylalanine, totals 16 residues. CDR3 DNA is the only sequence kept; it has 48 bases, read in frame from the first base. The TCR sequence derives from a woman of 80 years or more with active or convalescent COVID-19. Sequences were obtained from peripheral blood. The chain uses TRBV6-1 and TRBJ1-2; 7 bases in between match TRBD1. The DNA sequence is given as TGTGCCAGCAGTGAAGCGCTTTTCGAGGGGGCGCGTGGCTACACCTTC. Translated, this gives CASSEALFEGARGYTF.